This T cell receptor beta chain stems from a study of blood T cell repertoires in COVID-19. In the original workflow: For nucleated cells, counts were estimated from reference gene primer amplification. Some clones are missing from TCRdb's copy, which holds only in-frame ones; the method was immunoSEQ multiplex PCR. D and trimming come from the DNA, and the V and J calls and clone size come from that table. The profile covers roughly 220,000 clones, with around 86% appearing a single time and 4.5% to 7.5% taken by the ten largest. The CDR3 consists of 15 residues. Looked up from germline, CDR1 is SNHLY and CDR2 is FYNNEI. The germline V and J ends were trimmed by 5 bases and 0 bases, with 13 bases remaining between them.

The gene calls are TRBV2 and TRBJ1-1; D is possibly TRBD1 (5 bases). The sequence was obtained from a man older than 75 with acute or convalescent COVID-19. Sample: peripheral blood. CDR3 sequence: CASSSRTPMNTEAFF. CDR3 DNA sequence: TGTGCCAGCAGTAGTCGGACACCGATGAACACTGAAGCTTTCTTT.